A single sample gave rise to the 29 T cell receptor beta chains below, sequenced in a study of chemoradiotherapy in HPV16-positive cancers. The protocol was immunoSEQ multiplex PCR, while the TCRdb copy is restricted to in-frame clones and leaves out a portion. The data show about 8,600 clones, with 70% to 85% seen just once and more than 20% held by the top ten. Specimen collection occurred from a patient who underwent chemoradiotherapy. These receptors were taken from a human donor with HPV-associated anogenital cancer.

This chain links TRBV18 with TRBJ1-2, with 10 positions matching TRBD1. Germline V lookup: CDR1 KGHSH, CDR2 LQKENI. The J segment lost 6 bases and the V segment lost 3 bases, leaving 13 bases of the junction unmatched. The CDR3 runs to 17 residues. This CDR3 is CASSPTAPAGTGDGYTF. The DNA of the CDR3 is TGTGCCAGCTCACCCACAGCTCCTGCCGGGACAGGGGATGGCTACACCTTC.

The chain joins TRBV5-4 to TRBJ2-2; D not resolved. Germline V gives CDR1 SGHNT, CDR2 YYREEE (reference sequence). V shed 5 bases and J shed 0 bases, with 5 bases lying between them. This CDR3 region has 13 residues. The CDR3 DNA reads as TGTGCCAGCAGACACGCGAACACCGGGGAGCTGTTTTTT. As protein: CASRHANTGELFF.

This clone appeared once. This chain links TRBV5-5 with TRBJ2-5; 9 nucleotides agree with TRBD2. This CDR3 comprises 16 residues. CDR1 is SGHKS and CDR2 is YYEKEE in the germline V gene (reference sequence). J was trimmed by 5 bases and V by 0 bases; bases with no gene match: 8. Here the CDR3 reads CASSLGLRGGMETQYF. DNA for the CDR3: TGTGCCAGCAGCTTGGGGTTGCGGGGGGGGATGGAGACCCAGTACTTC.

The gene calls are TRBV4-1 and TRBJ2-1, with D hard to call. V was trimmed by 1 base and J by 7 bases, leaving 8 bases between them. Germline loops: CDR1 MGHRA, CDR2 YSYEKL. CDR3 length: 13 residues. The CDR3 reads CASSQGIGNEQFF. Here the CDR3 DNA reads TGCGCCAGCAGCCAAGGGATTGGGAATGAGCAGTTCTTC.

The chain combines TRBV7-2 with TRBJ2-7, with 8 bases matching TRBD1. The CDR3 spans 15 residues. J lost 5 bases, V lost 2 bases, and 8 bases had no gene match. Germline CDR1 SGHTA, CDR2 FQGNSA. The chain's CDR3 is CASSLPGTGNHEQYF. CDR3 DNA sequence: TGTGCCAGCAGCTTACCCGGGACAGGCAACCACGAGCAGTACTTC.

The chain recombines TRBV6-1 with TRBJ1-1; the match to TRBD1 covers 8 bases. Looked up from germline, CDR1 is MNHNS and CDR2 is SASEGT. The ends lost 2 bases at V and 1 base at J; junction bases unmatched: 3. The CDR3 is made up of 15 amino acids. This chain's CDR3 is CASSEMGTGNTEAFF. The CDR3 region has the DNA TGTGCCAGCAGTGAAATGGGGACAGGGAACACTGAAGCTTTCTTT.

This sequence joins TRBV4-2 and TRBJ1-1; D perhaps matches TRBD1 (5 bases). CDR3 length equals 14 residues. The germline gives CDR1 LGHNA, CDR2 YNFKEQ. V was pared by 3 bases and J by 4 bases, with 12 bases between. The DNA for the CDR3 is TGTGCCAGCAGCCACAGGGCGGGGAGCACTGAAGCTTTCTTT. Encoded protein: CASSHRAGSTEAFF.

The chain is built from TRBV7-2 and TRBJ2-4, with TRBD2 matching 11 bases. This CDR3 has 13 residues. V lost 4 bases and J lost 11; bases outside the gene matches: 4. Germline CDR1 reads SGHTA; CDR2 reads FQGNSA. Here the CDR3 reads CASSSVLAGVQYF. The CDR3 nucleotides read TGTGCCAGCAGCTCCGTACTAGCGGGGGTTCAGTACTTC.

The J gene is TRBJ1-4, the V gene TRBV18; D is uncertain. This CDR3 has 16 amino acids. V was clipped by 1 base and J by 7 bases, with 16 bases between them. CDR1 and CDR2 (germline): KGHSH, LQKENI. In DNA, the CDR3 is TGTGCCAGCTCACCACTGGGGTCAGTGAAAATTGAAAAACTGTTTTTT. As protein: CASSPLGSVKIEKLFF.

J is TRBJ1-5 and V is TRBV9; D might be TRBD1 (6 bases). CDR3 length: 14 amino acids. The germline CDR1 and CDR2 sequences are SGDLS and YYNGEE. Trimming took off 5 bases at V and 1 base at J, with 10 bases between the two ends. CDR3 loop: CASSGGQSNQPQHF. The CDR3 DNA sequence: TGTGCCAGCAGTGGCGGACAGAGCAATCAGCCCCAGCATTTT.

The chain couples TRBV7-9 to TRBJ2-5, with D hard to call. Between the trimmed V and J ends, which lost 3 bases and 0 bases, there was a span of 8 bases. Germline V gene lookup returns CDR1 SEHNR and CDR2 FQNEAQ (reference sequence). The CDR3 totals 14 residues. CDR3 residues: CASSFPRDQETQYF. As DNA, the CDR3 is TGTGCCAGCAGCTTCCCTAGGGACCAAGAGACCCAGTACTTC.

The chain employs TRBV9 and TRBJ1-2; 7 bases fit TRBD1. Trimming took 7 bases from V and 5 from J; bases not matched to a gene: 5. CDR3 length equals 12 residues. The germline CDR1 and CDR2 sequences are SGDLS and YYNGEE. The CDR3 is CASSGTDYGYTF. CDR3 coding DNA: TGTGCCAGCTCCGGGACAGATTATGGCTACACCTTC.

The chain carries TRBV11-3 and TRBJ2-1, with D hard to call. The CDR3 is made up of 15 amino acids. Between the trimmed V and J ends, which lost 2 bases and 2 bases, there was a span of 10 bases. CDR1 is SGHNT and CDR2 is YENEEA in the germline V gene. The CDR3 reads CASSLRPGPYNEQFF. DNA for the CDR3: TGTGCCAGCAGCTTACGTCCAGGACCCTACAATGAGCAGTTCTTC.

This clone turned up a few times. The V gene is TRBV28, the J gene TRBJ2-1; 7 nucleotides match TRBD2. There are 15 residues in the CDR3. The germline V gene has CDR1 MDHEN and CDR2 SYDVKM. V dropped 2 bases and J dropped 6; count of bases not matched to a gene: 7. In DNA, the CDR3 is TGTGCCAGCAGTTTAGGGGGGGGTGGGCCCAATGAGCAGTTCTTC. Protein product: CASSLGGGGPNEQFF.

The chain combines TRBV7-6 with TRBJ2-7; tentatively, D is TRBD1 or TRBD2 (5 bases each). The CDR3 has 14 residues. With 6 bases removed from V and 0 bases from J, the gap between germline ends came to 12 bases. Per germline, CDR1 SGHVS and CDR2 FNYEAQ. The CDR3 DNA follows: TGTGCCAGCAGGCCGGGACCGAGCTCCTACGAGCAGTACTTC. It yields the protein CASRPGPSSYEQYF.

This clone was seen a few times. This chain links TRBV7-6 with TRBJ1-5, with 8 positions matching TRBD1. Germline V gene lookup returns CDR1 SGHVS and CDR2 FNYEAQ. J was trimmed by 9 bases and V by 2 bases; bases with no gene match: 12. There are 16 residues in the CDR3. The CDR3 DNA reads TGTGCCAGCAGCTTAACCGACAGGGGCTTATTAGGGCCCCAGCATTTT. This translates into CASSLTDRGLLGPQHF.

The chain combines TRBV5-1 with TRBJ2-1; 7 bases line up with TRBD2. Germline V gene data show CDR1 as SGHRS and CDR2 as YFSETQ. This CDR3 is 15 amino acids long. V gave up 6 bases and J gave up 5 bases; unmatched junction bases: 11. The CDR3 here is CASTRGGEGNNEQFF. CDR3 coding DNA: TGCGCCAGCACCCGTGGGGGGGAAGGTAACAATGAGCAGTTCTTC.

This clone appeared a few times. The rearrangement links TRBV28 to TRBJ1-2, with 9 bases identical to TRBD1. The CDR3 extends over 15 amino acids. CDR1 and CDR2 (germline): MDHEN, SYDVKM. V shed 2 bases, J shed 8 bases, and the junction held 9 bases outside the gene matches. DNA for the CDR3: TGTGCCAGCAGTTTAGTCGGACAGGGGATGCGGGGCTACACCTTC. As protein: CASSLVGQGMRGYTF.

The rearrangement links TRBV18 to TRBJ2-7; tentatively, D is TRBD1 (6 bases). V was pared by 1 base and J by 0 bases, with 7 bases between. CDR3 length equals 14 residues. Per the germline V gene, CDR1 is KGHSH and CDR2 is LQKENI. CDR3 amino acids: CASSPRQDSYEQYF. CDR3 nucleotides: TGTGCCAGCTCACCACGACAGGACTCCTACGAGCAGTACTTC.

The V call is TRBV7-9, the J call TRBJ2-3; 13 bases fit TRBD2. Germline V gives CDR1 SEHNR, CDR2 FQNEAQ (reference sequence). CDR3 length: 17 amino acids. Unmatched junction bases numbered 4, after V lost 4 bases and J lost 0 bases. Written as DNA, the CDR3 is TGTGCCAGCAGCTCCGGACTAGCGGGGGTTAGCACAGATACGCAGTATTTT. Translation gives CASSSGLAGVSTDTQYF.

The rearrangement joins TRBV18 to TRBJ2-7; D is possibly TRBD1 (7 bases). The length of the CDR3 is 15 residues. Trimming stripped 4 bases from V and 3 bases from J, with 16 bases between. Germline CDR1 is KGHSH and CDR2 is LQKENI. CDR3 nucleotides: TGTGCCAGCTCACAGTCTGGGGGGACAGTCTACGAGCAGTACTTC. Its protein product is CASSQSGGTVYEQYF.

The rearrangement links TRBV19 to TRBJ2-1; perhaps D is TRBD1 or TRBD2 (5 bases each). This CDR3 is built from 14 residues. V was pared by 0 bases and J by 7 bases, with 10 bases between. Germline assignment: CDR1 LNHDA and CDR2 SQIVND (reference sequence). The CDR3 spells CASSIEGWGNEQFF. Here the CDR3 DNA reads TGTGCCAGTAGTATAGAGGGCTGGGGGAATGAGCAGTTCTTC.

The V call is TRBV15, the J call TRBJ1-5, with D possibly TRBD1 on 6 matching bases. Between the trimmed V and J ends, which lost 5 bases and 7 bases, there was a span of 12 bases. The V gene's germline CDR1 is LNHNV and CDR2 YYDKDF (reference sequence). The CDR3 has 13 residues. The CDR3 DNA reads as TGTGCCACCAGCTCGGGGGCCAGGCAGCCCCAGCATTTT. This gives the protein CATSSGARQPQHF.

V and J are TRBV6-6 and TRBJ2-2, with a weak D call TRBD1 (6 bases). CDR3 length: 14 amino acids. Trimming shortened V by 4 bases and J by 1 base, and 7 bases separated the two germline ends. Per germline, CDR1 MNHNY and CDR2 SVGAGI (reference sequence). CDR3 amino acids: CASSLQGNTGELFF. The DNA of the CDR3 is TGTGCCAGCAGTTTACAGGGGAACACCGGGGAGCTGTTTTTT.

This chain joins TRBV18 and TRBJ1-5; perhaps TRBD1 as D (5 bases). The CDR3 totals 13 residues. Per the germline V gene, CDR1 is KGHSH and CDR2 is LQKENI. The V end lost 11 bases, the J end lost 4 bases, and 15 bases lay between the germline ends. CDR3 DNA: TGTGCCTCCCGTCAGGGTCTGAATCAGCCCCAGCATTTT. Translated, it gives CASRQGLNQPQHF.

This clone is labeled as large. This sequence joins TRBV10-3 and TRBJ1-5; TRBD1 agrees at 7 bases. The CDR3 has 15 residues. The ends lost 4 bases at V and 4 bases at J; junction bases unmatched: 7. Germline V gene sequence: CDR1 ENHRY, CDR2 SYGVKD. The CDR3 loop reads CAISVSGGVNQPQHF. CDR3 bases: TGTGCCATCAGTGTATCAGGGGGGGTTAATCAGCCCCAGCATTTT.

The chain couples TRBV11-1 to TRBJ1-2; no firm D call. From germline, CDR1 is SGHAT and CDR2 FQDESV (reference sequence). V lost 3 bases and J 1 base, leaving 3 bases between the germline ends. This CDR3 is built from 12 residues. CDR3 sequence: CASSFNNYGYTF. CDR3 coding DNA: TGTGCCAGCAGCTTCAATAACTATGGCTACACCTTC. Full variable domain (missing parts from reference TRBV11-1 and TRBJ1-2): EAEVAQSPRYKITEKSQAVAFWCDPISGHATLYWYRQILGQGPELLVQFQDESVVDDSQLPKDRFSAERLKGVDSTLKIQPAELGDSAMYLCASSFNNYGYTFGSGTRLTVV.

This sequence joins TRBV6-1 and TRBJ1-6; 10 bases fit TRBD1. The trim removed 5 bases at V and 7 bases at J, leaving 5 bases unmatched. CDR3 size: 15 residues. Germline loops: CDR1 MNHNS, CDR2 SASEGT. This CDR3 is CASSWGQGYNSPLHF. In nucleotides, the CDR3 is TGTGCCAGCAGTTGGGGACAGGGGTACAATTCACCCCTCCACTTT.

The chain recombines TRBV29-1 with TRBJ2-7; 11 bases line up with TRBD1. The germline V gene encodes CDR1 SQVTM and CDR2 ANQGSEA. The junction had 4 bases not matched to a gene; V was cut back by 1 base and J by 5 bases. This CDR3 comprises 14 residues. CDR3 protein: CSVEGWTGGHEQYF. CDR3 coding DNA: TGCAGCGTTGAAGGGTGGACAGGGGGCCACGAGCAGTACTTC.